These 32 T cell receptor beta chains were all obtained from the same sample, sequenced in a study of memory CD8 T cells in hepatitis C reinfection. The data were produced by immunoSEQ multiplex PCR, yet TCRdb's version contains in-frame clones alone and is incomplete. The sample holds about 46,000 clones, roughly 89% seen once. Time point given: late/post reinfection, 12 to 24 weeks after detection. Sorted cells were sequenced directly ex vivo without any in vitro expansion. The sample consisted of naive CD8+ T cells sorted from blood. These receptors were taken from a young man with hepatitis C virus infection.

This clone was counted a few times. This sequence joins TRBV27 and TRBJ1-4; TRBD1 is a possible D gene (5 bases). The CDR3 is 13 residues long. Looked up from germline, CDR1 is MNHEY and CDR2 is SMNVEV (reference sequence). V was shortened by 4 bases and J by 7 bases, with 10 bases between the two germline ends. The CDR3 DNA sequence: TGTGCCAGCAGTTACGGGGGTTTTGAAAAACTGTTTTTT. It specifies CASSYGGFEKLFF.

Note on this clone: Other DNA sequences in this sample translate to the same CDR3. The CDR3 is CASSLRGSQETQYF. Here the CDR3 DNA reads TGTGCCAGCAGCCTTAGGGGGAGCCAGGAGACCCAGTACTTC. The V call is TRBV6-5, the J call TRBJ2-5; TRBD1 might be the D (6 bases). The CDR3 covers 14 residues. V shed 6 bases and J shed 5 bases, with 16 bases lying between them. Germline V CDR1 and CDR2: MNHEY, SVGAGI.

The chain couples TRBV7-9 to TRBJ2-2; 7 nucleotides match TRBD2. V was clipped by 5 bases and J by 6 bases; unmatched bases: 6. This CDR3 is 14 amino acids long. Germline V lookup: CDR1 SEHNR, CDR2 FQNEAQ (reference sequence). The DNA for the CDR3 is TGTGCCAGCAGCCAGTCGGCGGGGGCCGGGGAGCTGTTTTTT. Translated: CASSQSAGAGELFF.

The chain joins TRBV6-1 to TRBJ1-1; D is uncertain. In germline, CDR1 is MNHNS, CDR2 SASEGT. V lost 0 bases to trimming and J lost 0 bases, with 8 bases between them. The CDR3 has 15 amino acids. CDR3 in amino acids: CASSEAPVLNTEAFF. In DNA, the CDR3 is TGTGCCAGCAGTGAAGCCCCCGTTTTGAACACTGAAGCTTTCTTT.

This clone occurred once. The chain combines TRBV2 with TRBJ2-5, with D possibly TRBD1 on 6 matching bases. From germline, CDR1 is SNHLY and CDR2 FYNNEI. The CDR3 consists of 15 residues. V was cut by 3 bases and J by 3 bases, with 14 bases left in between. The CDR3 loop reads CASSDLRTVEETQYF. CDR3 nucleotides: TGTGCCAGCAGTGACCTGAGGACAGTAGAAGAGACCCAGTACTTC.

The chain is built from TRBV12-5 and TRBJ2-6; possibly TRBD2 for D (5 bases). CDR1 and CDR2 (germline): LGHNT, FRNRAP. The V end was cut by 0 bases, the J end by 2 bases, with 11 bases between. The length of the CDR3 is 17 residues. The CDR3 nucleotides read TGTGCTAGTGGTTTGGTACTTGAGGGAACTGGGGCCAACGTCCTGACTTTC. It encodes CASGLVLEGTGANVLTF.

The rearrangement joins TRBV6-5 to TRBJ1-5; no reliable D call. Trimming cost V 5 bases and J 7 bases, with 12 bases left between them. Germline V lookup: CDR1 MNHEY, CDR2 SVGAGI. CDR3 length: 13 residues. The CDR3 DNA reads TGTGCCAGCAGTAGCTCCACCGGGCAGCCCCAGCATTTT. Translating gives CASSSSTGQPQHF.

The V gene is TRBV6-4, the J gene TRBJ1-6; a possible D gene is TRBD1 (6 bases). This CDR3 comprises 15 residues. V shed 2 bases and J shed 5 bases, with 10 bases lying between them. Germline V gene lookup returns CDR1 MRHNA and CDR2 SNTAGT. CDR3 sequence reads: CASSDEQGDNSPLHF. Written as DNA, the CDR3 is TGTGCCAGCAGTGACGAACAGGGAGATAATTCACCCCTCCACTTT.

The rearrangement links TRBV27 to TRBJ1-2, with 10 bases that match TRBD1. J was trimmed by 2 bases and V by 3 bases; bases with no gene match: 0. The CDR3 sequence is 14 residues long. Germline V gene data show CDR1 as MNHEY and CDR2 as SMNVEV (reference sequence). The CDR3 region has the DNA TGTGCCAGCAGTTTGGACAGGGGGAACTATGGCTACACCTTC. It codes for CASSLDRGNYGYTF.

The chain is built from TRBV7-3 and TRBJ1-1; no clear D. Germline V gives CDR1 SGHTA, CDR2 FQGTGA. Trimming took 4 bases from V and 5 from J, leaving 11 bases between them. CDR3 length equals 13 residues. In DNA, the CDR3 is TGTGCCAGCAGCTACTTCAGAGGTACTGAAGCTTTCTTT. Translated: CASSYFRGTEAFF.

The gene calls are TRBV4-1 and TRBJ2-5; D not certain. The CDR3 covers 15 residues. The V end lost 1 base, the J end lost 0 bases, and 9 bases lay between the germline ends. Germline V lookup: CDR1 MGHRA, CDR2 YSYEKL. As DNA, the CDR3 is TGCGCCAGCAGCCAAGTTTTATCGTACCAAGAGACCCAGTACTTC. The encoded protein is CASSQVLSYQETQYF.

The chain is built from TRBV6-5 and TRBJ1-4; the D is unclear. Trimming took 2 bases from V and 0 from J, leaving 10 bases between them. Germline V gives CDR1 MNHEY, CDR2 SVGAGI. The CDR3 loop spans 16 amino acids. This chain's CDR3 is CASSYLTEATNEKLFF. CDR3 bases: TGTGCCAGCAGTTACCTCACAGAAGCAACTAATGAAAAACTGTTTTTT.

V usage is TRBV5-8 and J usage is TRBJ2-7; D is perhaps TRBD2 (5 bases). The V gene's germline CDR1 is SGHTS and CDR2 YDEGEE. Trimming shortened V by 5 bases and J by 6 bases, and 15 bases separated the two germline ends. The CDR3 is 13 residues long. CDR3 bases: TGTGCCAGCAGATCCCCGGGATCGTCCGAGCAGTACGTC. This encodes CASRSPGSSEQYV.

The chain carries TRBV11-2 and TRBJ1-6, with 7 bases lining up with TRBD1. The germline V gene encodes CDR1 SGHAT and CDR2 FQNNGV. The CDR3 consists of 16 residues. V lost 0 bases to trimming and J lost 4 bases; unmatched junction nucleotides: 3. CDR3 sequence reads: CASSLDRDRYNSPLHF. The CDR3 DNA is TGTGCCAGCAGCTTAGATAGGGACAGATATAATTCACCCCTCCACTTT.

The gene calls are TRBV5-8 and TRBJ2-3; 10 nucleotides match TRBD1. The junction had 5 bases not matched to a gene; V was cut back by 2 bases and J by 2 bases. Germline assignment: CDR1 SGHTS and CDR2 YDEGEE. The length of the CDR3 is 16 residues. CDR3 loop: CASSFGTGDSTDTQYF. CDR3 DNA sequence: TGTGCCAGCAGCTTTGGGACAGGGGACTCCACAGATACGCAGTATTTT.

In regard to this clone: The junction departs from the called germline gene at one end, perhaps through a read error. The CDR3, as DNA: TGTGCCAGCAGCGAAGGACGGACGAGCACAGGTACGCAGTATTTT. As protein: CASSEGRTSTGTQYF. The chain links TRBV9 to TRBJ2-3; maybe TRBD1 (5 bases). This CDR3 has 15 residues. CDR1 and CDR2 (germline): SGDLS, YYNGEE.

The J gene is TRBJ2-2, the V gene TRBV25-1; D may be TRBD2 (5 bases). Per germline, CDR1 MGHDK and CDR2 SYGVNS. The CDR3 runs 12 residues. V was shortened by 10 bases and J by 5 bases, with 11 bases between the two germline ends. The CDR3 bases are TGTGCCACCTCACTAGTAACCGGGGAGCTGTTTTTT. Amino acids: CATSLVTGELFF.

The chain has TRBV2 and TRBJ1-5; no clear D gene. Trimming shortened V by 3 bases and J by 0 bases, and 6 bases separated the two germline ends. The V gene's germline CDR1 is SNHLY and CDR2 FYNNEI. CDR3 length equals 14 residues. CDR3 coding DNA: TGTGCCAGCAGTGAGCAGATTAGCAATCAGCCCCAGCATTTT. As protein: CASSEQISNQPQHF. Based on the CDR3 plus reference TRBV2 and TRBJ1-5, the full variable domain is EPEVTQTPSHQVTQMGQEVILRCVPISNHLYFYWYRQILGQKVEFLVSFYNNEISEKSEIFDDQFSVERPDGSNFTLKIRSTKLEDSAMYFCASSEQISNQPQHFGDGTRLSIL.

The chain combines TRBV9 with TRBJ2-3; TRBD2 aligns across 10 bases. Trimming at V came to 8 bases and at J to 2 bases, leaving 5 bases not matched to a gene. The germline gives CDR1 SGDLS, CDR2 YYNGEE. The CDR3 runs to 14 residues. In nucleotides, the CDR3 is TGTGCCAGTAATAGCGGGGGGACCACAGATACGCAGTATTTT. Protein: CASNSGGTTDTQYF.

The V and J genes are TRBV19 and TRBJ2-1; D is perhaps TRBD1 (6 bases). V gave up 3 bases and J gave up 10 bases, with 16 bases separating them. Germline CDR1 reads LNHDA; CDR2 reads SQIVND (reference sequence). The CDR3 extends over 14 amino acids. The CDR3 region has the DNA TGTGCCAGTAGTATGGGCAGGGGCGTTGAAGAGCAGTTCTTC. It yields the protein CASSMGRGVEEQFF. Based on the CDR3 plus reference TRBV19 and TRBJ2-1, the full variable domain is DGGITQSPKYLFRKEGQNVTLSCEQNLNHDAMYWYRQDPGQGLRLIYYSQIVNDFQKGDIAEGYSVSREKKESFPLTVTSAQKNPTAFYLCASSMGRGVEEQFFGPGTRLTVL.

This clone was detected only once. This chain joins TRBV5-6 and TRBJ2-5, with 14 positions matching TRBD2. V lost 4 bases to trimming and J lost 5 bases; unmatched junction nucleotides: 4. CDR1 SGHDT and CDR2 YYEEEE come from the germline V gene. This CDR3 has 15 residues. CDR3 in DNA: TGTGCCAGCAGCACAGGGACTAGCGGGGGTGAGACCCAGTACTTC. As protein: CASSTGTSGGETQYF.

V is TRBV19 and J is TRBJ1-1, with D maybe TRBD1 (6 bases). This CDR3 comprises 15 residues. Trimming removed 3 bases from V and 5 bases from J, with 16 bases in between. The germline V gene encodes CDR1 LNHDA and CDR2 SQIVND (reference sequence). CDR3 nucleotides: TGTGCCAGTAGTATCCGGACCCCAGGGGAGACTGAAGCTTTCTTT. Translating it yields CASSIRTPGETEAFF.

The chain links TRBV18 to TRBJ2-7; D might be TRBD2 (6 bases). The germline V gene has CDR1 KGHSH and CDR2 LQKENI. Trimming stripped 4 bases from V and 6 bases from J, with 16 bases between. The CDR3 loop spans 14 amino acids. CDR3 loop: CASSRDTGVSEQYF. The CDR3 DNA reads as TGTGCCAGCTCACGGGATACGGGAGTAAGCGAGCAGTACTTC.

The V call is TRBV28, the J call TRBJ2-7; 7 bases are a match to TRBD2. The germline CDR1 and CDR2 sequences are MDHEN and SYDVKM. The CDR3 runs to 15 residues. With 3 bases clipped from V and 5 bases from J, the junction kept 10 bases outside the gene matches. CDR3 region: CASSFRGVRGDEQYF. The CDR3 DNA is TGTGCCAGCAGTTTCCGGGGGGTCCGAGGGGACGAGCAGTACTTC.

This sequence joins TRBV18 and TRBJ2-1; D unclear. Per the germline V gene, CDR1 is KGHSH and CDR2 is LQKENI. V was pared by 2 bases and J by 0 bases, with 5 bases between. This CDR3 region has 14 residues. In DNA form, the CDR3 reads TGTGCCAGCTCACCATCGGGCTCCTACAATGAGCAGTTCTTC. Translated, it gives CASSPSGSYNEQFF. Drawing the rest from reference TRBV18 and TRBJ2-1, the complete variable domain is NAGVMQNPRHLVRRRGQEARLRCSPMKGHSHVYWYRQLPEEGLKFMVYLQKENIIDESGMPKERFSAEFPKEGPSILRIQQVVRGDSAAYFCASSPSGSYNEQFFGPGTRLTVL.

The chain links TRBV18 to TRBJ2-3, with D possibly TRBD1 on 5 matching bases. V lost 6 bases, J lost 2 bases, and 12 bases lay in between. The CDR3 extends over 14 amino acids. CDR1 is KGHSH and CDR2 is LQKENI in the germline V gene. The CDR3 sequence: CASSPWGSTDTQYF. The DNA of the CDR3 is TGTGCCAGCTCCCCATGGGGCTCCACAGATACGCAGTATTTT.

This sequence joins TRBV5-6 and TRBJ1-2; 7 bases agree with TRBD1. The junction had 0 bases not matched to a gene; V was cut back by 0 bases and J by 4 bases. The CDR3 loop spans 13 amino acids. Germline V lookup: CDR1 SGHDT, CDR2 YYEEEE. The CDR3 region has the DNA TGTGCCAGCAGCTTGGGGGACAGCTATGGCTACACCTTC. Translation: CASSLGDSYGYTF.

This chain joins TRBV27 and TRBJ1-2; 8 nucleotides match TRBD1. Germline V gives CDR1 MNHEY, CDR2 SMNVEV (reference sequence). CDR3 length: 15 amino acids. The V and J ends lost 7 bases and 6 bases, in that order; junction bases with no gene match: 13. CDR3 in amino acids: CASTSGTGLPNGYTF. For the CDR3, the DNA is TGTGCCAGCACCTCCGGGACAGGTCTCCCCAATGGCTACACCTTC.

The gene calls are TRBV5-4 and TRBJ1-2; D might be TRBD1 (5 bases). The CDR3 is made up of 14 amino acids. V lost 0 bases and J 4 bases, leaving 10 bases between the germline ends. The germline V gene encodes CDR1 SGHNT and CDR2 YYREEE (reference sequence). The CDR3 DNA is TGTGCCAGCAGCTTGGTCCAGGGTGGCTATGGCTACACCTTC. This encodes CASSLVQGGYGYTF.

V and J are TRBV27 and TRBJ2-7, with TRBD1 identical over 7 bases. V lost 0 bases to trimming and J lost 1 base; unmatched junction nucleotides: 3. The CDR3 runs 15 residues. Germline CDR1 and CDR2: MNHEY and SMNVEV (reference sequence). CDR3 DNA sequence: TGTGCCAGCAGTTTATCTACAGGGGCGTCCTACGAGCAGTACTTC. This encodes CASSLSTGASYEQYF.

V usage is TRBV6-1 and J usage is TRBJ2-1; TRBD2 aligns across 12 bases. Trimming took 6 bases from V and 6 from J; bases not matched to a gene: 6. CDR1 is MNHNS, CDR2 SASEGT, per germline. This CDR3 has 15 residues. The CDR3 bases are TGTGCCAGCAGCGCCCTAGCGGGAGGGGGCAATGAGCAGTTCTTC. The encoded protein is CASSALAGGGNEQFF.

V is TRBV4-1 and J is TRBJ2-5, with 7 bases aligning to TRBD2. CDR1 is MGHRA, CDR2 YSYEKL, per germline. V dropped 1 base and J dropped 4; count of bases not matched to a gene: 3. There are 14 residues in the CDR3. The CDR3 DNA reads as TGCGCCAGCAGCCAAGGGTGGGGGGGAGAGACCCAGTACTTC. It specifies CASSQGWGGETQYF.